This T cell receptor (beta chain) emerged from a study of graft-versus-host responses after intestinal transplantation. The table came from immunoSEQ multiplex PCR; TCRdb's copy has only in-frame clones and leaves some out. The table includes under 20,000 clones, around nine tenths detected once. The CDR3 totals 13 residues. From germline, CDR1 is KGHSH and CDR2 LQKENI. V gave up 2 bases and J gave up 5 bases, with 7 bases separating them. This clonotype was sampled from a human patient who received an intestinal transplant, so some T cells may come from the graft donor. V is TRBV18 and J is TRBJ1-3; perhaps TRBD1 as D (5 bases). The source was PBMCs, collected about 230 days after intestinal transplant. CDR3 sequence (DNA): TGTGCCAGCTCACCAGGGGCCAGAAACACCATATATTTT. Its protein product is CASSPGARNTIYF. Full variable domain (remainder filled in from reference TRBV18 and TRBJ1-3): NAGVMQNPRHLVRRRGQEARLRCSPMKGHSHVYWYRQLPEEGLKFMVYLQKENIIDESGMPKERFSAEFPKEGPSILRIQQVVRGDSAAYFCASSPGARNTIYFGEGSWLTVV.